This T cell receptor beta chain was sequenced in a study of CD8 T cells in ankylosing spondylitis. With 1 base removed from V and 2 bases from J, the gap between germline ends came to 3 bases. This CDR3 is 13 amino acids long. Germline-derived CDR1 and CDR2 are LGHNA and YSLEER. One entry per CDR3 protein, called by TCRdb with MiXCR from the 5' RACE reads. In the table there are about 230,000 distinct CDR3 sequences, approximately 7.6% of which are singletons. This clonotype was seen repeatedly, ten times or more. The genes are TRBV4-3 and TRBJ2-1; D gene unclear. Sequencing was carried out using blood, either unsorted or a sorted T cell fraction (not recorded which). The source of this sequence is a female donor with ankylosing spondylitis or in good health (not recorded which). CDR3 in amino acids: CASSQGTYNEQFF. The CDR3 DNA sequence: TGCGCCAGCAGCCAAGGTACCTACAATGAGCAGTTCTTC.